The 15 T cell receptor beta chains given below trace back to one sample, sequenced in a study of shared clonotypes between healthy human individuals. Naive CD8 populations comprised CD45RO-negative cells positively selected for CCR7, excluding terminally differentiated effector memory CD45RA+ cells. TCRdb keeps only in-frame clones here, not all; method: immunoSEQ multiplex PCR. Of around 2,000,000 clones detected, just under 95% appear once; the ten largest clones hold approximately 1%. The specimen was naive CD8+ T cells sorted from blood. These receptors all stem from a man aged 18 to 29 in good health.

This clone has just one count. The rearrangement uses TRBV7-9 and TRBJ2-7; D gene ambiguous. This CDR3 comprises 15 residues. Trimming removed 1 base from V and 3 bases from J, with 13 bases in between. Germline-derived CDR1 and CDR2 are SEHNR and FQNEAQ (reference sequence). The DNA for the CDR3 is TGTGCCAGCAGCTTAGTACTGACTTCACACTACGAGCAGTACTTC. Its translation is CASSLVLTSHYEQYF.

The chain is built from TRBV19 and TRBJ2-3; TRBD2 matches 10 bases. This CDR3 has 19 amino acids. CDR1 and CDR2 from the germline V gene are LNHDA and SQIVND (reference sequence). J was trimmed by 5 bases and V by 3 bases; bases with no gene match: 17. Here the CDR3 reads CASSIEGLAGAVILDTQYF. CDR3 bases: TGTGCCAGTAGTATCGAAGGGCTAGCGGGGGCCGTTATATTAGATACGCAGTATTTT. Drawing the rest from reference TRBV19 and TRBJ2-3, the complete variable domain is DGGITQSPKYLFRKEGQNVTLSCEQNLNHDAMYWYRQDPGQGLRLIYYSQIVNDFQKGDIAEGYSVSREKKESFPLTVTSAQKNPTAFYLCASSIEGLAGAVILDTQYFGPGTRLTVL.

This rearrangement joins TRBV6-5 to TRBJ2-7; D possibly corresponds to TRBD2 (6 bases). This CDR3 contains 14 residues. Germline CDR1 and CDR2: MNHEY and SVGAGI. Trimming shortened V by 2 bases and J by 6 bases, and 14 bases separated the two germline ends. CDR3 sequence reads: CASSYTGALSEQYF. DNA of the CDR3: TGTGCCAGCAGTTACACGGGAGCACTATCCGAGCAGTACTTC.

This clone was observed a few times. The chain links TRBV30 to TRBJ1-2, with D possibly matching TRBD1 (5 bases). The CDR3 totals 11 residues. Trimming stripped 4 bases from V and 6 bases from J, with 9 bases between. The germline CDR1 and CDR2 sequences are GTSNPN and SVGIG (reference sequence). Here the CDR3 DNA reads TGTGCCTGGAACCAGGGTGATGGCTACACCTTC. It specifies CAWNQGDGYTF. Full variable domain (missing parts from reference TRBV30 and TRBJ1-2): SQTIHQWPATLVQPVGSPLSLECTVEGTSNPNLYWYRQAAGRGLQLLFYSVGIGQISSEVPQNLSASRPQDRQFILSSKKLLLSDSGFYLCAWNQGDGYTFGSGTRLTVV.

There are a few counts of this clone. This chain links TRBV29-1 with TRBJ1-1, with 7 nucleotides matching TRBD1. Germline-derived CDR1 and CDR2 are SQVTM and ANQGSEA. V lost 4 bases, J lost 4 bases, and 3 bases stayed unmatched. This CDR3 comprises 12 residues. The CDR3 spells CSVVGQFTEAFF. The DNA of the CDR3 is TGCAGCGTTGTGGGACAGTTCACTGAAGCTTTCTTT.

The chain joins TRBV27 to TRBJ2-7, with D possibly matching TRBD2 (5 bases). V dropped 5 bases and J dropped 7 bases, with 18 bases sitting between them. Germline V CDR1 and CDR2: MNHEY, SMNVEV (reference sequence). The CDR3 consists of 14 residues. DNA of the CDR3: TGTGCCAGCAGTCCCCTCGGTGCGTCGGGGGAGCAGTACTTC. Protein sequence: CASSPLGASGEQYF.

This clone was seen just once. The rearrangement joins TRBV11-2 to TRBJ2-7; 7 bases are shared with TRBD1. Trimming took 6 bases from V and 2 from J; bases not matched to a gene: 4. Germline values: CDR1 SGHAT, CDR2 FQNNGV. The CDR3 runs 13 residues. The CDR3 protein is CASRHGQAYEQYF. Written as DNA, the CDR3 is TGTGCCAGCAGACACGGACAGGCCTACGAGCAGTACTTC.

The chain combines TRBV7-9 with TRBJ2-7, with 7 positions matching TRBD1. There are 14 residues in the CDR3. Germline CDR1 and CDR2: SEHNR and FQNEAQ (reference sequence). Unmatched junction bases numbered 5, after V lost 5 bases and J lost 1 base. The CDR3 loop is CASSHPDRSYEQYF. In nucleotides, the CDR3 is TGTGCCAGCAGCCACCCGGACAGGTCCTACGAGCAGTACTTC.

The chain uses TRBV5-1 and TRBJ2-2; D unresolved. From germline, CDR1 is SGHRS and CDR2 YFSETQ. This CDR3 has 13 residues. V was shortened by 0 bases and J by 6 bases, with 6 bases between the two germline ends. The CDR3, as DNA: TGCGCCAGCAGCTTGGGACAAGCCGGGGAGCTGTTTTTT. Its protein is CASSLGQAGELFF.

The J gene is TRBJ2-6, the V gene TRBV2, with 8 bases identical to TRBD1. V gave up 6 bases and J gave up 4 bases; unmatched junction bases: 20. The CDR3 spans 20 residues. Germline lookup yields CDR1 SNHLY and CDR2 FYNNEI. The CDR3: CASRTTGALPNSLGANVLTF. CDR3 bases: TGTGCCAGCAGAACGACAGGGGCGCTCCCCAATTCGTTGGGGGCCAACGTCCTGACTTTC.

This chain uses TRBV5-4 with TRBJ2-7; D is perhaps TRBD2 (5 bases). V dropped 0 bases and J dropped 5 bases, with 9 bases sitting between them. CDR1 is SGHNT and CDR2 is YYREEE in the germline V gene (reference sequence). This CDR3 is 13 amino acids long. The CDR3: CASSLGWRDEQYF. The CDR3 DNA sequence: TGTGCCAGCAGCTTGGGGTGGCGGGACGAGCAGTACTTC.

V gene TRBV27 combines with J gene TRBJ2-7, with TRBD1 as a possible D gene (6 bases). Trimming took 8 bases from V and 6 from J, leaving 11 bases between them. CDR3 length equals 11 residues. Looked up from germline, CDR1 is MNHEY and CDR2 is SMNVEV (reference sequence). The CDR3 bases are TGTGCCAGCGGACTGGGGGCCGAGCAGTACTTC. Translating gives CASGLGAEQYF.

The rearrangement links TRBV27 to TRBJ2-7; D is ambiguous. This CDR3 is 15 amino acids long. The V gene lost 0 bases and the J gene lost 1 base, with 10 bases spanning the gap. Germline loops: CDR1 MNHEY, CDR2 SMNVEV (reference sequence). In DNA, the CDR3 is TGTGCCAGCAGTTTATCGAGTGGAACTTCCTACGAGCAGTACTTC. Its translation is CASSLSSGTSYEQYF.

The rearrangement uses TRBV10-2 and TRBJ2-3; D unresolved. This CDR3 is 19 amino acids long. Germline V gene data show CDR1 as WSHSY and CDR2 as SAAADI. The ends were cut back, 4 bases at V and 1 base at J, with 24 bases in the middle. The CDR3 DNA follows: TGCGCCAGCAGTGGATTATACACTGATGTAGGTCTGGGCACAGATACGCAGTATTTT. It is translated as CASSGLYTDVGLGTDTQYF.

This clone was observed a single time. The chain carries TRBV6-5 and TRBJ2-5; 12 bases align to TRBD2. V lost 5 bases to trimming and J lost 5 bases; unmatched junction nucleotides: 6. CDR3 length equals 15 residues. Germline CDR1 is MNHEY and CDR2 is SVGAGI. The CDR3 is CASSLAGGVGETQYF. CDR3 bases: TGTGCCAGCAGTCTAGCGGGAGGGGTTGGGGAGACCCAGTACTTC.